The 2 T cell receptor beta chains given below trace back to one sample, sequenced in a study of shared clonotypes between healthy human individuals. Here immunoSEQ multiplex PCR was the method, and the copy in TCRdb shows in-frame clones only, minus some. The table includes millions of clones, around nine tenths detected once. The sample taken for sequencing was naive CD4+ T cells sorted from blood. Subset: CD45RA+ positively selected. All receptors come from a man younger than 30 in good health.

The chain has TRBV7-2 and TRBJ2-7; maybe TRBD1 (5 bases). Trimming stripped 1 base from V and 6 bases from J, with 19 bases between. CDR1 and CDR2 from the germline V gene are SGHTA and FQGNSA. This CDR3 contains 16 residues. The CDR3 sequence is CASSLGPRDLASEQYF. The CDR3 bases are TGTGCCAGCAGCTTAGGCCCCAGGGATTTAGCATCCGAGCAGTACTTC.

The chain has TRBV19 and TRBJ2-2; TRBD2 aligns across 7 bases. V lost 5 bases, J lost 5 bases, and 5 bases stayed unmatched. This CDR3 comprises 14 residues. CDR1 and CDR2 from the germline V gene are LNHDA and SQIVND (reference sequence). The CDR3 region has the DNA TGTGCCAGTAGTTGGCGGGAGTGGACCGGGGAGCTGTTTTTT. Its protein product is CASSWREWTGELFF.